The 3 T cell receptor beta chains presented below share a single source sample, sequenced in a study of Tregs in tolerant kidney transplant recipients. Related graft donors supplied nonmyeloablative bone marrow transplants, and mixed chimerism was transient. The protocol was immunoSEQ multiplex PCR, while the TCRdb copy is restricted to in-frame clones and leaves out a portion. The sample yields tens of thousands of clones, over 85% seen once. The specimen comprised CD4+ T cells from blood (PBMCs), sampled 12 months after the transplant. The receptors stem from a human patient who received a combined kidney and bone marrow transplant. T cells may partly derive from the graft donor.

Note on this clone: The junction departs from germline at one end; a sequencing error may be responsible. The rearrangement uses TRBV7-6 and TRBJ2-7; 13 nucleotides match TRBD2. The germline V gene encodes CDR1 SGHVS and CDR2 FNYEAQ. CDR3 size: 13 residues. The CDR3 protein is CASSARTSGGMDF. The CDR3 DNA is TGTGCCAGCAGCGCCCGGACTAGCGGGGGAATGGACTTC.

The chain joins TRBV29-1 to TRBJ2-3; possibly TRBD1 for D (5 bases). Germline CDR1 reads SQVTM; CDR2 reads ANQGSEA. With 3 bases removed from V and 2 bases from J, the gap between germline ends came to 15 bases. The CDR3 loop spans 15 amino acids. The DNA for the CDR3 is TGCAGCGTTGATAGTCGAAGGGGCCCCACAGATACGCAGTATTTT. Residues: CSVDSRRGPTDTQYF.

V is TRBV7-9 and J is TRBJ2-5; the D is unclear. V lost 5 bases, J lost 2 bases, and 3 bases lay in between. There are 11 residues in the CDR3. CDR1 SEHNR and CDR2 FQNEAQ come from the germline V gene (reference sequence). CDR3: CASSIQETQYF. For the CDR3, the DNA is TGTGCCAGCAGCATACAAGAGACCCAGTACTTC.